This T cell receptor beta chain is from a study of cytotoxic CD8 clonotypes in ibrutinib-treated CLL. Study details: The response samples were taken once patients had been treated for a median of roughly 12 months, range 6 to 36. Per sample, productive templates averaged approximately 250,000 and productive rearrangements averaged approximately 87,000.

This table comes from immunoSEQ multiplex PCR, and its TCRdb copy is limited to in-frame clones, with some not included. The table includes 100,000 to 150,000 clones, approximately 85% detected once. As concerns this clone: No antigen is known for it.

The study, taken as a whole, reports: Clonality rose at ibrutinib response and fell back toward baseline at progression. Public clonotypes (which were uncommon) either contracted or remained stable on treatment.

There are 17 residues in the CDR3. Germline V lookup: CDR1 SEHNR, CDR2 FQNEAQ (reference sequence). The ends lost 5 bases at V and 1 base at J; junction bases unmatched: 10. The starting material was PBMCs, obtained after 24 months of ibrutinib treatment. The TCR originated in a human donor with chronic lymphocytic leukemia. The chain links TRBV7-9 to TRBJ1-1; TRBD1 matches 10 bases. In DNA form, the CDR3 reads TGTGCCAGCAGCCCAGGGGGGACAGGGGAGGGGAACACTGAAGCTTTCTTT. Translating it yields CASSPGGTGEGNTEAFF.